Shown below are 3 T cell receptor beta chains from a single sample sequenced in a study of naive CD8 T cells in extremely preterm neonates. Method: immunoSEQ multiplex PCR; TCRdb's copy keeps in-frame clones and lacks some. This table holds 5,000 to 6,500 clones, approximately 97% found once. The source material was naive CD8+ T cells from blood. These receptors originate from a human donor in good health.

V gene TRBV6-5 combines with J gene TRBJ1-2; TRBD1 agrees at 7 bases. V lost 6 bases, J lost 4 bases, and 11 bases stayed unmatched. This CDR3 spans 15 amino acids. The V gene's germline CDR1 is MNHEY and CDR2 SVGAGI. CDR3 protein: CASRALQGQLYGYTF. CDR3 in DNA: TGTGCCAGCAGGGCCTTACAGGGACAGCTCTATGGCTACACCTTC.

The V and J genes are TRBV7-9 and TRBJ2-1, with D perhaps matching TRBD2 (6 bases). This CDR3 has 14 amino acids. V dropped 3 bases and J dropped 4 bases, with 10 bases sitting between them. CDR1 and CDR2 from the germline V gene are SEHNR and FQNEAQ (reference sequence). CDR3 in DNA: TGTGCCAGCAGCTTTTATGCGGGATACAATGAGCAGTTCTTC. Its translation is CASSFYAGYNEQFF.

This chain links TRBV2 with TRBJ1-6, with 7 positions matching TRBD1. The J segment lost 6 bases and the V segment lost 2 bases, leaving 10 bases of the junction unmatched. Germline lookup yields CDR1 SNHLY and CDR2 FYNNEI. CDR3 length: 17 amino acids. CDR3 region: CASSETGTEALNSPLHF. The CDR3 nucleotides read TGTGCCAGCAGTGAAACCGGGACAGAAGCCCTTAATTCACCCCTCCACTTT.